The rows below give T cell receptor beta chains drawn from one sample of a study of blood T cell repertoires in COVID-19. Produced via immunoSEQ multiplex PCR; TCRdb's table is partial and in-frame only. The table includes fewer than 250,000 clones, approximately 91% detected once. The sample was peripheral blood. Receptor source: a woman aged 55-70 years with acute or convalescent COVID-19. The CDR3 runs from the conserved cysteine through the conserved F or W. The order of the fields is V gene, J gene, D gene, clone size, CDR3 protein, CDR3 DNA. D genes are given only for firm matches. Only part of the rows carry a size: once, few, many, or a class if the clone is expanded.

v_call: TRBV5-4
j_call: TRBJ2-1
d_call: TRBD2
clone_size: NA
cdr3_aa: CASSSGLAGNEQFF
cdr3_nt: TGTGCCAGCAGCTCGGGACTAGCGGGGAATGAGCAGTTCTTC

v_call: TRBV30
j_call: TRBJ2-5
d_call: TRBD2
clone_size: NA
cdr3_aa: CASRTSGRDETQYF
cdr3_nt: TGTGCCTCGCGGACTAGCGGGAGGGATGAGACCCAGTACTTC

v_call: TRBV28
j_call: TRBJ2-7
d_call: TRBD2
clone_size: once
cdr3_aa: CASSPSGGSSYEQYF
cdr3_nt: TGTGCCAGCAGTCCTAGCGGGGGATCCTCCTACGAGCAGTACTTC

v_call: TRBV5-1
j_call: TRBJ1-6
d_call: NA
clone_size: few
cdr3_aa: CASSLFLGGSNSPLHF
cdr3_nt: TGCGCCAGCAGCTTATTTCTCGGGGGGTCTAATTCACCCCTCCACTTT

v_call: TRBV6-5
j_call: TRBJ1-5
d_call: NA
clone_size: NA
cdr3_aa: CASRLTGNQPQHF
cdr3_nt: TGTGCCAGCAGGCTCACAGGGAATCAGCCCCAGCATTTT

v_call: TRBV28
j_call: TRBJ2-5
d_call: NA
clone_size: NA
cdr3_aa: CASSLRAGYQETQYF
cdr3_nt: TGTGCCAGCAGTTTACGGGCAGGGTACCAAGAGACCCAGTACTTC

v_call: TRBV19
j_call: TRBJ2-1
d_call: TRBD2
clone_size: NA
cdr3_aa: CASSMSSGSSQSSYNEQFF
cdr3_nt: TGTGCCAGTAGTATGTCTAGCGGGAGCTCTCAGAGCTCCTACAATGAGCAGTTCTTC

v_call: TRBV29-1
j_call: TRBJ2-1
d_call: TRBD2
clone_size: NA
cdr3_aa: CSVGLGSYNEQFF
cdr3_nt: TGCAGCGTGGGACTAGGCTCCTACAATGAGCAGTTCTTC

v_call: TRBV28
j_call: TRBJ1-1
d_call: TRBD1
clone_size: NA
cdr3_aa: CASRPTGRNTEAFF
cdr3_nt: TGTGCCAGCAGACCGACAGGGCGGAACACTGAAGCTTTCTTT

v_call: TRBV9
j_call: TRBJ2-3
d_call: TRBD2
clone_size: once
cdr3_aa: CASSVVGLAVDTQYF
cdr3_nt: TGTGCCAGCAGCGTAGTGGGACTAGCAGTGGATACGCAGTATTTT

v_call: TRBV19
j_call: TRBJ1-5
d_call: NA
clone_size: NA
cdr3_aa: CASSVGQPNQPQHF
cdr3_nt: TGTGCCAGTAGCGTGGGGCAGCCAAATCAGCCCCAGCATTTT

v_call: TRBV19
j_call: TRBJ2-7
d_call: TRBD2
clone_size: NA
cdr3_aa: CASSAGTSGYEQYF
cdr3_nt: TGTGCCAGTAGTGCCGGGACTAGCGGCTACGAGCAGTACTTC

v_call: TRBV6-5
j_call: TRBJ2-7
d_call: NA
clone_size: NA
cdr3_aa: CASSLGVISSYEQYF
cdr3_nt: TGTGCCAGCAGCCTAGGGGTAATAAGCTCCTACGAGCAGTACTTC

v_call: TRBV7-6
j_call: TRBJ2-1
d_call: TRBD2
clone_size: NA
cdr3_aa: CASSLRPAGKGYNEQFF
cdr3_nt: TGTGCCAGCAGCTTACGGCCAGCGGGGAAGGGCTACAATGAGCAGTTCTTC

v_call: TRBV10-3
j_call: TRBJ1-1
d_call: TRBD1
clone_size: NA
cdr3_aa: CAISEPGQSNTEAFF
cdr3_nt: TGTGCCATCAGTGAGCCGGGACAGTCGAACACTGAAGCTTTCTTT

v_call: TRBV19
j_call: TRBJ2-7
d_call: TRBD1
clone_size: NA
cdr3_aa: CASSFTRDSSYEQYF
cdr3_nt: TGTGCCAGTAGTTTCACTCGGGACAGCTCCTACGAGCAGTACTTC

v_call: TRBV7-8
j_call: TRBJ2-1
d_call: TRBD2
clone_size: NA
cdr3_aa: CASSSSGRAHNEQFF
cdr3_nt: TGTGCCAGCAGCTCTAGCGGGAGGGCCCACAATGAGCAGTTCTTC

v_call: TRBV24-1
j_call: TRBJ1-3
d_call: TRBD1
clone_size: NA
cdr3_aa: CATSDNRGTGNTIYF
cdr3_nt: TGTGCCACCAGTGACAACAGGGGAACTGGAAACACCATATATTTT

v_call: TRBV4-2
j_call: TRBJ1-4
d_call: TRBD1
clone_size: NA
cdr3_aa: CASSPTGGATNEKLFF
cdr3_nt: TGTGCCAGCAGCCCCACAGGGGGCGCAACTAATGAAAAACTGTTTTTT

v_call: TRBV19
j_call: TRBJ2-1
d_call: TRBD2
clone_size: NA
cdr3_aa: CASTTSGRYNEQFF
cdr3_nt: TGTGCCAGTACAACTAGCGGGAGATACAATGAGCAGTTCTTC

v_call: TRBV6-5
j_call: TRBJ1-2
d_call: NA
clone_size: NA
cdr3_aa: CASSNDRRGYTF
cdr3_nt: TGTGCCAGCAGTAACGACAGGAGAGGCTACACCTTC

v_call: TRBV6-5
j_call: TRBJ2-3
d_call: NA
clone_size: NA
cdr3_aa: CASTPTGYSTDTQYF
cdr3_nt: TGTGCCAGCACCCCGACAGGTTATAGCACAGATACGCAGTATTTT

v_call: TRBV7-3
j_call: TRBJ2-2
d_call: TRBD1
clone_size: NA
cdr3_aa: CASSLSRQGVGTGELFF
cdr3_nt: TGTGCCAGCAGCTTAAGTAGACAGGGAGTCGGCACCGGGGAGCTGTTTTTT

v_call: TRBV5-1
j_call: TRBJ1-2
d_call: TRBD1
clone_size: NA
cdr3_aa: CASSPGPGTVYGYTF
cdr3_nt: TGCGCCAGCAGCCCGGGCCCCGGGACAGTCTATGGCTACACCTTC

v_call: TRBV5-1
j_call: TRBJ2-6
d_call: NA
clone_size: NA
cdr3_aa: CASSLSPGAGTGANVLTF
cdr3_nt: TGCGCCAGCAGCTTGAGTCCCGGGGCGGGAACTGGGGCCAACGTCCTGACTTTC

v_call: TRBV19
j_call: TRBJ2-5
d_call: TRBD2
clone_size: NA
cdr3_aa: CASSILSGTSGGNQETQYF
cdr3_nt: TGTGCCAGTAGTATATTATCCGGGACTAGCGGGGGAAACCAAGAGACCCAGTACTTC

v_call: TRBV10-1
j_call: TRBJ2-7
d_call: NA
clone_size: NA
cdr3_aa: CASSPKTDFNSYEQYF
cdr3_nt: TGCGCCAGCTCTCCCAAGACGGACTTCAATTCCTACGAGCAGTACTTC

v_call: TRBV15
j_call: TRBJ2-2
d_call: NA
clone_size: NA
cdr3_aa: CATLRQPNTGELFF
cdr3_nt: TGTGCCACCCTAAGACAGCCGAACACCGGGGAGCTGTTTTTT

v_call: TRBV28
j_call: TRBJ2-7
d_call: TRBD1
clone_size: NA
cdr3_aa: CATQGAIEQYF
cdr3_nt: TGTGCCACCCAGGGGGCGATCGAGCAGTACTTC

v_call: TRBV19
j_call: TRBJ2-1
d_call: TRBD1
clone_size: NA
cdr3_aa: CASQYRGQTEQFF
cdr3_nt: TGTGCCAGCCAATACAGGGGGCAAACTGAGCAGTTCTTC

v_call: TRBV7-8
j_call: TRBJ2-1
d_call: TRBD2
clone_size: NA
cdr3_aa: CASSLAPSGSRLGVDNEQFF
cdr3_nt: TGTGCCAGCAGCTTAGCGCCAAGCGGGAGCCGTTTGGGTGTCGACAATGAGCAGTTCTTC

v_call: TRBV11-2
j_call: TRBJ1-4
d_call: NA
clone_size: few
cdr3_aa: CASSLRQGGEKLFF
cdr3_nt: TGTGCCAGCAGCTTAAGGCAGGGAGGTGAAAAACTGTTTTTT

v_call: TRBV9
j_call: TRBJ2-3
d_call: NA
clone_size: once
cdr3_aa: CASSVSGQSTDTQYF
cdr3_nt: TGTGCCAGCAGCGTATCCGGACAGAGCACAGATACGCAGTATTTT

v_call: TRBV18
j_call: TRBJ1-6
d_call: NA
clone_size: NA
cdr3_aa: CASSPNFRDYNSPLHF
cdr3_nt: TGTGCCAGCTCACCAAATTTCCGGGATTATAATTCACCCCTCCACTTT

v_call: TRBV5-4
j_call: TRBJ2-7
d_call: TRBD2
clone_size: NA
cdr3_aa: CASSFTSGESYEQYF
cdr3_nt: TGTGCCAGCAGCTTTACTAGCGGGGAATCCTACGAGCAGTACTTC

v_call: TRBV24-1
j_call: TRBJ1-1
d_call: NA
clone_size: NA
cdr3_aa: CAHNTEAFF
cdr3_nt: TGTGCCCATAACACTGAAGCTTTCTTT

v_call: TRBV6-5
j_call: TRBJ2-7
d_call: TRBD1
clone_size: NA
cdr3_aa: CASWDSLTYEQYF
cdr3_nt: TGTGCCAGCTGGGACAGCCTAACCTACGAGCAGTACTTC

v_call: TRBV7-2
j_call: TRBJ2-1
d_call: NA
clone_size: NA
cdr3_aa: CASSPRGEAEQFF
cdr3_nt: TGTGCCAGCAGCCCTAGGGGCGAGGCTGAGCAGTTCTTC

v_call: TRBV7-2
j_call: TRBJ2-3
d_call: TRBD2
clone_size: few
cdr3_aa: CASSLGLAGGPGDTQYF
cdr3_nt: TGTGCCAGCAGCTTGGGACTAGCGGGAGGGCCGGGAGATACGCAGTATTTT

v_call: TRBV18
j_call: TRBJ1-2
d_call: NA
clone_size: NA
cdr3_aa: CASSPPGRTNYGYTF
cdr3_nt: TGTGCCAGCTCACCACCCGGGAGAACTAACTATGGCTACACCTTC

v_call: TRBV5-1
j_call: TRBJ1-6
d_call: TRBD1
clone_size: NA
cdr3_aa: CASSLEGGWSPLHF
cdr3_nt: TGCGCCAGCAGCTTGGAAGGGGGCTGGTCACCCCTCCACTTT

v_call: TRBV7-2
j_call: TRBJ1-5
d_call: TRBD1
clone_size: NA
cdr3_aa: CASRSTGGWNQPQHF
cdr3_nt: TGTGCCAGCAGATCGACAGGGGGGTGGAATCAGCCCCAGCATTTT

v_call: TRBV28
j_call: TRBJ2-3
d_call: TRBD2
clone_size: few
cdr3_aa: CAIRGRALDTQYF
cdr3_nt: TGTGCCATTCGCGGGAGGGCCCTAGATACGCAGTATTTT

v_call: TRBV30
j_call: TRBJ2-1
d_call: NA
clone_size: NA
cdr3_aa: CAWSRSSLPQFF
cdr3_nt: TGTGCCTGGAGTAGGTCTAGCCTCCCCCAGTTCTTC

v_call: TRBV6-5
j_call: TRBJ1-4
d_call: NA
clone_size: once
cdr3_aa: CATQTYATNEKLFF
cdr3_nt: TGTGCCACCCAGACTTATGCAACTAATGAAAAACTGTTTTTT

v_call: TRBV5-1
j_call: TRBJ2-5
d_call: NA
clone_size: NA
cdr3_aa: CASSYSERGQYF
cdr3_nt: TGCGCCAGCAGCTACTCAGAACGAGGCCAGTACTTC

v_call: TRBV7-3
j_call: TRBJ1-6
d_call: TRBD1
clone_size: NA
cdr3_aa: CASSLNGQGRSPLHF
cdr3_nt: TGTGCCAGCAGCTTAAATGGACAGGGACGATCACCCCTCCACTTT

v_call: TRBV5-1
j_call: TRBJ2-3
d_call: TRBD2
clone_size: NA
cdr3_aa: CASRVQRGAGDTQYF
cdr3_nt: TGCGCCAGCAGAGTCCAGCGGGGGGCTGGGGATACGCAGTATTTT

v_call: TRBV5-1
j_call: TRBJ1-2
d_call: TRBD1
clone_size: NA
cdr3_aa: CASSLAGQGWAGYTF
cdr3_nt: TGCGCCAGCAGCTTGGCCGGACAGGGATGGGCTGGCTACACCTTC

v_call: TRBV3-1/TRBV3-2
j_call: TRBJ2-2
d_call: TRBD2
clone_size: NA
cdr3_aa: CASSPSVAGGLSSVAGELFF
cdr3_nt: TGTGCCAGCAGCCCCTCAGTAGCGGGAGGTTTAAGTTCGGTGGCCGGGGAGCTGTTTTTT

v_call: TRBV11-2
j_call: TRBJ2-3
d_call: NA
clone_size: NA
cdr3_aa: CASSLFARQDRIGDTQYF
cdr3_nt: TGTGCCAGCAGCTTATTTGCGAGACAGGACCGGATAGGTGATACGCAGTATTTT

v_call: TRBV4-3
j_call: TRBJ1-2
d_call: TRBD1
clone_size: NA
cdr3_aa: CASSQDRVNYGYTF
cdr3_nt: TGCGCCAGCAGCCAGGACAGGGTTAACTATGGCTACACCTTC

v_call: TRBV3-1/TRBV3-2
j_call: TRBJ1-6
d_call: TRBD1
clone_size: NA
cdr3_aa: CASSSRTGANSPLHF
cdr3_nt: TGTGCCAGCAGCTCCCGGACAGGGGCGAATTCACCCCTCCACTTT

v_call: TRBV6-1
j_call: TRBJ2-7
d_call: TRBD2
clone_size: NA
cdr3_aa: CASSDGLAGANEQYF
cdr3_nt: TGTGCCAGCAGTGATGGACTAGCGGGAGCCAACGAGCAGTACTTC